Each of the 3 T cell receptor beta chains below was sequenced from the same sample in a study of identical twins. TCRdb fed the 5' RACE reads into MiXCR, producing one record per CDR3 protein. The sample gives 500,000 to 550,000 distinct CDR3 sequences, 22% of which show up once; about 0.93% is in the top ten. The sample was also linked to a second study, of T cells expressing NK-cell markers.

Sequenced input: CD4+ T cells sorted from blood. The source is a woman younger than 35 in good health.

The CDR3 DNA reads as TGCGCCAGCAGCTTTGTGGGGGGCCACAATGAAAAACTGTTTTTT. This translates into CASSFVGGHNEKLFF. This rearrangement joins TRBV5-1 to TRBJ1-4; TRBD1 might be the D (6 bases). The germline V gene encodes CDR1 SGHRS and CDR2 YFSETQ. Trimming pared 2 bases from V and 5 bases from J, leaving 13 bases between. This CDR3 is built from 15 residues.

The rearrangement joins TRBV7-9 to TRBJ2-3, with a tentative D call TRBD2 (6 bases). The V and J ends lost 0 bases and 3 bases respectively, with 10 bases between them. The CDR3 contains 15 residues. CDR1 and CDR2 (germline): SEHNR, FQNEAQ (reference sequence). CDR3 residues: CASSLARGNTDTQYF. The DNA for the CDR3 is TGTGCCAGCAGCTTAGCGCGGGGTAATACAGATACGCAGTATTTT.

This chain joins TRBV5-1 and TRBJ2-5; D call uncertain. Trimming stripped 4 bases from V and 5 bases from J, with 12 bases between. The CDR3 consists of 13 residues. Germline V CDR1 and CDR2: SGHRS, YFSETQ. The CDR3 spells CASSLSNGETQYF. CDR3 nucleotides: TGCGCCAGCAGCCTGTCAAACGGCGAGACCCAGTACTTC.